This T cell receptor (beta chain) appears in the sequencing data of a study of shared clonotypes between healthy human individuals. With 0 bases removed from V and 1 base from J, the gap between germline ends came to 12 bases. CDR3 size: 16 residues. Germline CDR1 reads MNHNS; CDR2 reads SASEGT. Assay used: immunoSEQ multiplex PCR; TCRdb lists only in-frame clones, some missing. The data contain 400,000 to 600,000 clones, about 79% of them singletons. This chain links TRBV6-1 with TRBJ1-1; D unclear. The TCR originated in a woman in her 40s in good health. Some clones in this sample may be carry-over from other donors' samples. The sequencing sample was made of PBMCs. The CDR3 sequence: CASSEAWSSPNTEAFF. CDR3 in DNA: TGTGCCAGCAGTGAAGCATGGTCCAGCCCGAACACTGAAGCTTTCTTT.